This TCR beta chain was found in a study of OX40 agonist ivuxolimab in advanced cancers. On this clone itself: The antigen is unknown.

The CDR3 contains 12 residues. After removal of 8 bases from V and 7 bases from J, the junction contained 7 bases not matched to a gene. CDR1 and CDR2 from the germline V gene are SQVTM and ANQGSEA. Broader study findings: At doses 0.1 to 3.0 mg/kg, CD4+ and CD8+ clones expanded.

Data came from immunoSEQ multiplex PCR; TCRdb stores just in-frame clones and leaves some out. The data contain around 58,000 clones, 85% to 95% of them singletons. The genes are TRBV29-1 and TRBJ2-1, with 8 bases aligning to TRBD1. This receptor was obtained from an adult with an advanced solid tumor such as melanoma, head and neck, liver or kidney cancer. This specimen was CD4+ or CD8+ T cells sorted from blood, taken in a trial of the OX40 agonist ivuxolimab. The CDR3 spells CSTWTGLNEQFF. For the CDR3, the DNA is TGCAGCACCTGGACAGGGTTGAATGAGCAGTTCTTC.